Below are 5 T cell receptor beta chains sequenced from a single sample in a study of T cell clonality in common variable immunodeficiency (dated by TCRdb to about 2015). Library method: the immunoSEQ multiplex PCR assay. Not all clones reach the TCRdb copy of this immuneACCESS table, which keeps in-frame sequences only. Checked studies attribute under half of the gap to unresolved V genes and leave the rest unexplained. This sample includes about 74,000 clones, and none of them was observed just once. The ten largest clones capture 0.8% of the sample. Sequencing was done on a sample of peripheral blood mononuclear cells. These receptors were collected from a person between 18 and 75 years old in good health.

In its sample, this clone was seen many times. The read gets to within 3 residues of the CDR3 end, and the germline J gene fills in the rest. V usage is TRBV7-2 and J usage is TRBJ2-7, with 8 bases aligning to TRBD1. The CDR3 consists of 14 residues. Germline V gene data show CDR1 as SGHTA and CDR2 as FQGNSA. The V and J ends lost 6 bases and 5 bases, in that order; junction bases with no gene match: 9. The sequenced CDR3 bases are TGTGCCAGCAGACTTAGGACAGGGTCCCACGAG. Translated: CASRLRTGSHE. In full, the CDR3 is CASRLRTGSHEQYF.

This clone was seen more than once but under ten times. The CDR3 extends 3 residues past the end of the read, so its final part is completed from the germline J gene. The chain couples TRBV25-1 to TRBJ1-2, with 8 bases aligning to TRBD1. The germline V gene encodes CDR1 MGHDK and CDR2 SYGVNS. This CDR3 comprises 15 residues. Here the CDR3 reads CASSEFGTGRRGYTF. Incomplete CDR3 DNA: TGTGCCAGCAGTGAATTCGGGACAGGAAGAAGGGGC.

There are many counts of this clone. Read coverage stops 3 residues before the CDR3 terminus; the germline J gene supplies the remainder. The chain joins TRBV7-2 to TRBJ1-2; no firm D call. V lost 5 bases, J lost 4 bases, and 11 bases lay in between. The CDR3 runs 13 residues. Germline V CDR1 and CDR2: SGHTA, FQGNSA. The CDR3 spells CASSPLTGYGYTF. The DNA read from the CDR3 is TGTGCCAGCAGCCCTTTAACGGGCTATGGC.

This clone was found many times. The read is 3 residues too short to cover the CDR3 end, so that end is filled in from the germline J gene. V usage is TRBV12-3 or TRBV12-4 and J usage is TRBJ2-1; 9 bases line up with TRBD1. V shed 1 base and J 9 bases; nucleotides not matched to a gene: 7. The CDR3 has 15 residues. The CDR3 spells CASSLGRDRDREQFF. CDR3 DNA (partial): TGTGCCAGCAGTTTAGGTAGGGACAGGGATCGTGAG.

This clone has at least ten counts. The read ends 3 residues before the CDR3 terminus; that terminus is restored from the germline J gene. V usage is TRBV20-1 and J usage is TRBJ1-2; D possibly corresponds to TRBD1 (5 bases). Germline CDR1 is DFQATT and CDR2 is SNEGSKA (reference sequence). V lost 6 bases and J lost 4, with 18 bases in between. There are 14 residues in the CDR3. The CDR3 reads CSAPGHEEGYGYTF. The DNA read from the CDR3 is TGCAGTGCCCCTGGACACGAAGAAGGCTATGGC.